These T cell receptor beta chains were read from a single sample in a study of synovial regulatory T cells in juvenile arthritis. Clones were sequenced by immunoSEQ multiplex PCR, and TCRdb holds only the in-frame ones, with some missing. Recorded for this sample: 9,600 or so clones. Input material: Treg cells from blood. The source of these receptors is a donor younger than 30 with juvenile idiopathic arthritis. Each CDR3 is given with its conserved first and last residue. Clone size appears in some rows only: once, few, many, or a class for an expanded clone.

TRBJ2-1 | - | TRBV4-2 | CASSLSGGTPYNEQFF
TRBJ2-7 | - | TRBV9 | CASSQRTSGSLDEQYF
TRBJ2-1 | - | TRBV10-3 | CAISGMGSRDTQNYNEQFF
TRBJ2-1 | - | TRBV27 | CASSSYLAGYNEQFF
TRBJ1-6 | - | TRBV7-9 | CASSLQGVSPLHF
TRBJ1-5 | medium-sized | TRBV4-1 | CASSQDRGSNQPQHF
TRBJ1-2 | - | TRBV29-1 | CSAEDRGRGYTF
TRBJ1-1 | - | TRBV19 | CASSIGQGRSEAFF
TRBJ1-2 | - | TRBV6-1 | CASSEAYHWDSYYGYTF
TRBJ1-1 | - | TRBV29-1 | CSVRDLSPPEAFF
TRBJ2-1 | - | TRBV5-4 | CASSPDRSSYNEQFF
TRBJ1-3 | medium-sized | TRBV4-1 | CASSQVSPGMDAGNTIYF
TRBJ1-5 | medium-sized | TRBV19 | CASSLGNNQPQHF
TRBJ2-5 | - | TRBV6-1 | CASSADRGETQYF